This entry lists 11 T cell receptor beta chains sequenced from one sample in a study of T cell clonality in common variable immunodeficiency. Libraries were prepared by immunoSEQ multiplex PCR; TCRdb keeps only in-frame clonotypes and omits some of them. The sample was found to contain some 52,000 clones, and every one recurs. The sample comprised peripheral blood mononuclear cells. These receptor sequences come from a person aged 18 to 70 in good health.

This clone has a handful of counts. The read comes to an end 3 residues before the CDR3 does, leaving the germline J gene to fill in the end. The chain recombines TRBV5-5 with TRBJ2-1; D gene ambiguous. This CDR3 has 15 residues. Germline V gives CDR1 SGHKS, CDR2 YYEKEE (reference sequence). Trimming removed 4 bases from V and 0 bases from J, with 11 bases in between. The CDR3 bases that were read are TGTGCCAGCAGCGTTTACTATAGCTCCTACAATGAG. Protein product: CASSVYYSSYNE. The whole CDR3 is CASSVYYSSYNEQFF.

Comments on this clone: Read coverage stops 3 residues before the CDR3 terminus; the germline J gene supplies the remainder. This chain connects TRBV2 to TRBJ2-5; TRBD1 aligns across 11 bases. V lost 7 bases and J lost 5; bases outside the gene matches: 9. This CDR3 has 15 amino acids. Germline V lookup: CDR1 SNHLY, CDR2 FYNNEI. The CDR3 spells CASKRTGGLFETQYF. The sequenced part of the CDR3 DNA is TGTGCCAGCAAGAGGACAGGGGGCTTGTTTGAGACC.

This clone was recorded at least ten times. CDR3 DNA, as far as it was read: TGTGCCAGCAGCTTCGGGGTAGCGAACACTGAA. Translating it yields CASSFGVANTE. The entire CDR3 protein is CASSFGVANTEAFF. The chain links TRBV12-3 or TRBV12-4 to TRBJ1-1; D remains unclear. The read falls 3 residues short of the CDR3 end, and the missing part is taken from the germline J gene. V was clipped by 6 bases and J by 1 base, with 12 bases between them. The CDR3 covers 14 residues.

This clone was recorded many times. The read is 3 residues too short to cover the CDR3 end, so that end is filled in from the germline J gene. The chain recombines TRBV5-6 with TRBJ2-1; D perhaps matches TRBD2 (6 bases). The CDR3 is made up of 14 amino acids. CDR1 is SGHDT, CDR2 YYEEEE, per germline. Trimming took off 6 bases at V and 8 bases at J, with 18 bases between the two ends. CDR3 DNA, as far as it was read: TGTGCCAGCACCCACGGCGGGATGCTCTATGAG. As protein: CASTHGGMLYE. In full, the CDR3 reads CASTHGGMLYEQFF. Filled out from reference TRBV5-6 and TRBJ2-1, the complete variable domain reads DAGVTQSPTHLIKTRGQQVTLRCSPKSGHDTVSWYQQALGQGPQFIFQYYEEEERQRGNFPDRFSGHQFPNYSSELNVNALLLGDSALYLCASTHGGMLYEQFFGPGTRLTVL.

This clone has a count of ten or more. The read stops 3 residues short of the end of the CDR3; the missing end is completed from the germline J gene. This sequence joins TRBV18 and TRBJ2-1; no clear D gene. CDR1 KGHSH and CDR2 LQKENI come from the germline V gene. The V end lost 2 bases, the J end lost 7 bases, and 6 bases lay between the germline ends. The CDR3 contains 12 residues. CDR3 DNA, as far as it was read: TGTGCCAGCTCACCATCAGGTAATGAG. It encodes CASSPSGNE. The CDR3 as a whole reads CASSPSGNEQFF.

This clone was detected many times. Coverage ceases 3 residues before the CDR3 finishes, and the germline J gene fills in the end. This chain connects TRBV7-3 to TRBJ2-2, with D possibly matching TRBD2 (6 bases). CDR1 and CDR2 from the germline V gene are SGHTA and FQGTGA. Trimming shortened V by 5 bases and J by 5 bases, and 18 bases separated the two germline ends. This CDR3 is 16 amino acids long. CDR3 region: CASSPKGGSKTGELFF. The CDR3 DNA, read in part, is TGTGCCAGCAGCCCTAAAGGAGGGTCAAAAACCGGGGAG.

This clone was found many times. Read coverage stops 3 residues before the CDR3 terminus; the germline J gene supplies the remainder. The sample contains more than one DNA sequence encoding this CDR3. This chain joins TRBV7-8 and TRBJ2-1, with D perhaps matching TRBD2 (6 bases). This CDR3 comprises 17 residues. The germline V and J ends were trimmed by 5 bases and 0 bases, with 17 bases remaining between them. Germline CDR1 reads SGHVS; CDR2 reads FQNEAQ. The sequenced CDR3 bases are TGTGCCAGCAGCGTACTGATGGCGGGAAGCTCCTACAATGAG. This gives the protein CASSVLMAGSSYNE. The whole CDR3 sequence reads CASSVLMAGSSYNEQFF.

Worth noting for this clone: With the read ending 3 residues before the CDR3 end, the germline J gene is used to fill in that end. The rearrangement joins TRBV11-3 to TRBJ2-7; tentatively, D is TRBD2 (7 bases). The ends were cut back, 4 bases at V and 1 base at J, with 14 bases in the middle. Germline V gives CDR1 SGHNT, CDR2 YENEEA. This CDR3 contains 15 residues. CDR3 protein: CASSSLGGASYEQYF. The part of the CDR3 DNA that was read is TGTGCCAGCAGCTCGTTGGGGGGGGCGTCCTACGAG.

This clone was observed a few times. The CDR3 goes on 3 residues after the read ends, and that part is filled in from the germline J gene. The chain employs TRBV19 and TRBJ1-2; possible D gene TRBD1, 6 bases. Trimming stripped 2 bases from V and 2 bases from J, with 12 bases between. Germline assignment: CDR1 LNHDA and CDR2 SQIVND (reference sequence). The CDR3 is made up of 15 amino acids. CDR3 DNA (partial): TGTGCCAGTAGTATACCACCCGGACAGAACTATGGC. Protein: CASSIPPGQNYG. The whole CDR3 protein reads CASSIPPGQNYGYTF.

This clone was found many times. Read sequence stops 3 residues before the CDR3 end, and the germline J gene provides the missing end. V and J are TRBV7-6 and TRBJ2-7; D gene ambiguous. Deletions cut 1 base from V and 0 bases from J, with 10 bases between. From germline, CDR1 is SGHVS and CDR2 FNYEAQ. The CDR3 extends over 15 amino acids. The CDR3 loop reads CASSLEATVSYEQYF. The DNA read from the CDR3 is TGTGCCAGCAGCTTAGAGGCCACCGTCTCCTACGAG.

This clone was observed many times. The observed sequence ends 3 residues before the CDR3 terminus, with the missing tail filled in from the germline J gene. The chain has TRBV3-1 (or the pseudogene TRBV3-2) and TRBJ2-1, with TRBD2 matching 7 bases. From germline, CDR1 is LGHDT and CDR2 YNNKEL (reference sequence). After removal of 7 bases from V and 6 bases from J, the junction contained 18 bases not matched to a gene. The CDR3 sequence is 17 residues long. The CDR3 loop reads CASTSRSAGVSGNEQFF. The sequenced part of the CDR3 DNA is TGTGCCAGCACCTCGAGGTCGGCGGGAGTGAGCGGCAATGAG.